This T cell receptor beta chain was profiled in a study of cytomegalovirus exposure and HLA in healthy donors. About the study: The Caucasian-associated ancestry cluster contained 81% of the approximately 400 genotyped donors.

Study-wide results and limits: HLA alleles were associated with some 17,000 TCR beta sequences in a later analysis at 0.05 false discovery rate. Some V segments (TRBV6-2 and TRBV6-3 among them) were excluded as indistinguishable.

A word on this clone: Its cognate antigen is unknown.

Both 60 Vbeta primers and 13 Jbeta primers went into the PCR. The repertoire was sequenced with immunoSEQ multiplex PCR; TCRdb's copy has only in-frame clones and lacks some. The table lists tens of thousands of clones, approximately 83% of them singletons. Each donor was nominally healthy when sampled (though unrecorded immune exposures were likely). The J segment lost 5 bases and the V segment lost 4 bases, leaving 8 bases of the junction unmatched. This CDR3 comprises 16 residues. Germline values: CDR1 LGHNA, CDR2 YSLEER. This sequence was found in a man younger than 40 in good health and CMV-seronegative. The chain links TRBV4-3 to TRBJ1-6, with 7 positions matching TRBD1. Specimen: PBMCs. The CDR3 DNA follows: TGCGCCAGCAGCCGCGGGACAGTCGTGGATAATTCACCCCTCCACTTT. Its protein is CASSRGTVVDNSPLHF.